Sequencing of this T cell receptor (beta chain) was carried out in a study of PD-1 blockade in classical Hodgkin lymphoma. Notes on the study in general: Newly diagnosed patients were reported to exhibit reduced baseline TCR diversity relative to healthy donors. With CD4+ cells, TCR diversity rose significantly by C4D1, but not with CD8+ cells.

Every patient relapsed after autologous stem cell transplantation, and brentuximab vedotin exposure varied. Points on this clone: Its antigen is undetermined.

Trimming took 5 bases from V and 5 from J, leaving 22 bases between them. This CDR3 is 17 amino acids long. Germline V CDR1 and CDR2: LNHDA, SQIVND (reference sequence). The data were produced by immunoSEQ multiplex PCR, yet TCRdb's version contains in-frame clones alone and is incomplete. Here the sample spans more than 45,000 clones, more than 85% being singletons. The sequencing here drew on peripheral blood mononuclear cells (PBMCs), taken before the second cycle of nivolumab. This rearrangement joins TRBV19 to TRBJ1-5; TRBD1 might be the D (5 bases). The sequence was obtained from a human donor with classical Hodgkin lymphoma. The CDR3 nucleotides are TGTGCCAGTAGTCCGGGGTCAGCGGGTGGGGGTTATCAGCCCCAGCATTTT. Protein sequence: CASSPGSAGGGYQPQHF.